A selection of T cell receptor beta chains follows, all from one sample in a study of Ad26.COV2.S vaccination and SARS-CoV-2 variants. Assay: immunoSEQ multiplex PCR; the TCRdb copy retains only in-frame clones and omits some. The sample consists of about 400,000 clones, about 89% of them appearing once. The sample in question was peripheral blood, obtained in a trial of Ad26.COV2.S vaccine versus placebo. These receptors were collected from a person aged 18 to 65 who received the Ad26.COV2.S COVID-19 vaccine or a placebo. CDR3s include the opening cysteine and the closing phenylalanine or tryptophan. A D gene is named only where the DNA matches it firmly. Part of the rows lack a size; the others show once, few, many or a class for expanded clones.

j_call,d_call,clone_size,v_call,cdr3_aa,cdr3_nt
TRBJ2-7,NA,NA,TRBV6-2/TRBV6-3,CASSYEYSYEQYF,TGTGCCAGCAGTTACGAGTACTCCTACGAGCAGTACTTC
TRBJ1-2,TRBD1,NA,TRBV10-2,CASSEGANYGYTF,TGCGCCAGCAGCGAGGGGGCCAACTATGGCTACACCTTC
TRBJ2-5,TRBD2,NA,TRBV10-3,CAALAGGGETQYF,TGTGCCGCTTTAGCGGGAGGGGGAGAGACCCAGTACTTC
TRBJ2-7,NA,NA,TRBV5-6,CASSGVNLYEQYF,TGTGCCAGCAGCGGGGTGAATCTCTACGAGCAGTACTTC
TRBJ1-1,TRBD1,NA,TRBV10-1,CASSETGGLNTEAFF,TGCGCCAGCAGTGAGACAGGGGGACTGAACACTGAAGCTTTCTTT
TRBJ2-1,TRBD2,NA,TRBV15,CATSRYLGGTSGDEQFF,TGTGCCACCAGCAGATATTTGGGGGGGACTAGCGGGGATGAGCAGTTCTTC
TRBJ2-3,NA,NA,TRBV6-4,CASSPGPTDTQYF,TGTGCCAGCAGTCCCGGCCCCACAGATACGCAGTATTTT
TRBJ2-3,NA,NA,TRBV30,CAWNDRSTDTQYF,TGTGCCTGGAACGACCGAAGCACAGATACGCAGTATTTT
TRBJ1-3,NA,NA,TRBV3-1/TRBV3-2,CASSHGGNSGNTIYF,TGTGCCAGCAGCCACGGGGGAAACTCTGGAAACACCATATATTTT
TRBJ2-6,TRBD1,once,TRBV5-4,CASSLGQGRSSGANVLTF,TGTGCCAGCAGCTTAGGACAGGGGAGAAGCTCTGGGGCCAACGTCCTGACTTTC
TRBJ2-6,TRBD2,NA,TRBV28,CASSLRTSGRAGANVLTF,TGTGCCAGCAGTTTAAGGACTAGCGGGAGGGCCGGGGCCAACGTCCTGACTTTC
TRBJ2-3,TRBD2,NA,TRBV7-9,CASSQGLADYTDTQYF,TGTGCCAGCAGCCAGGGACTAGCGGACTACACAGATACGCAGTATTTT
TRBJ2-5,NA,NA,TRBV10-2,CASSESLDQTGTQYF,TGCGCCAGCAGTGAGTCGTTAGATCAAACAGGGACCCAGTACTTC
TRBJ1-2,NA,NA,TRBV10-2,CASSESRQGLGYTF,TGCGCCAGCAGTGAGTCTCGGCAGGGGCTGGGCTACACCTTC
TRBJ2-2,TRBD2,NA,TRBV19,CASSLQTSDVFAGELFF,TGTGCCAGTAGTTTACAGACTAGCGATGTATTCGCCGGGGAGCTGTTTTTT
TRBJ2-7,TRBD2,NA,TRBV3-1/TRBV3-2,CASSPRYNLAGVLSYEQYF,TGTGCCAGCAGCCCCCGGTATAATTTAGCGGGAGTTCTCTCCTACGAGCAGTACTTC
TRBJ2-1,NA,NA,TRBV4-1,CASSQGPGLPNEQFF,TGCGCCAGCAGCCAAGGGCCCGGCCTGCCTAATGAGCAGTTCTTC
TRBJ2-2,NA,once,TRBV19,CASKTGVITGELFF,TGTGCCAGTAAAACGGGAGTGATCACCGGGGAGCTGTTTTTT
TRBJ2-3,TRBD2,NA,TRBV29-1,CSVVTSGISRDTQYF,TGCAGCGTCGTGACTAGCGGGATCTCCAGGGATACGCAGTATTTT
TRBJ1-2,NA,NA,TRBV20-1,CSAPGNYGYTF,TGCAGTGCCCCCGGGAACTATGGCTACACCTTC
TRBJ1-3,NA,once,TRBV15,CATSRAGPGNTIYF,TGTGCCACCAGCAGAGCAGGGCCGGGAAACACCATATATTTT
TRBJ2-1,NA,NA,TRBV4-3,CASSQDPGSSSYNEQFF,TGCGCCAGCAGCCAAGATCCGGGGTCGAGCTCCTACAATGAGCAGTTCTTC
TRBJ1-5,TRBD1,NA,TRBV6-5,CASTTDRSSNQPQHF,TGTGCCAGCACCACGGACAGGAGCAGCAATCAGCCCCAGCATTTT
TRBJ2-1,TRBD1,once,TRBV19,CASSSLLAGGFHEQFF,TGTGCCAGTAGTTCCCTTCTGGCAGGGGGATTCCATGAGCAGTTCTTC
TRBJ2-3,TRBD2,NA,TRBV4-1,CASSQTSGRARTRSTDTQYF,TGCGCCAGCAGCCAGACTAGCGGGAGGGCCAGGACCAGGTCCACAGATACGCAGTATTTT
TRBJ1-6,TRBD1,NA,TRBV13,CASSLTGVTYNSPLHF,TGTGCCAGCAGCTTGACAGGGGTGACCTATAATTCACCCCTCCACTTT
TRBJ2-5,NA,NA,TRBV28,CASSLGGGQYQETQYF,TGTGCCAGCAGTTTGGGGGGAGGCCAGTACCAAGAGACCCAGTACTTC
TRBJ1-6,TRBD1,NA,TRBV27,CASSRGTGDNSPLHF,TGTGCCAGCAGTCGAGGGACAGGGGATAATTCACCCCTCCACTTT
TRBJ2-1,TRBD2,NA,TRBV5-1,CASSPGTSGSRNEQFF,TGCGCCAGCAGCCCGGGGACTAGCGGGAGCCGGAATGAGCAGTTCTTC
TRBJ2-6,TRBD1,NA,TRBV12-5,CASGLSRDRSSGANVLTF,TGTGCTAGTGGTTTGAGCCGGGACAGGAGCTCTGGGGCCAACGTCCTGACTTTC
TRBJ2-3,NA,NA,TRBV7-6,CASSLELARTDTQYF,TGTGCCAGCAGCTTAGAACTAGCCCGCACAGATACGCAGTATTTT
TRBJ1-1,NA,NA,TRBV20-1,CSASGQTNTEAFF,TGCAGTGCTAGTGGACAGACGAACACTGAAGCTTTCTTT
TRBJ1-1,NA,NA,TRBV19,CASSIPVGGTEAFF,TGTGCCAGTAGTATACCTGTTGGGGGGACTGAAGCTTTCTTT
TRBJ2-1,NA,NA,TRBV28,CASGSYYNEQFF,TGTGCCAGTGGGAGTTACTACAATGAGCAGTTCTTC
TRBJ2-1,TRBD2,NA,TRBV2,CASSSGLASYNEQFF,TGTGCCAGCAGTTCGGGACTAGCGTCCTACAATGAGCAGTTCTTC